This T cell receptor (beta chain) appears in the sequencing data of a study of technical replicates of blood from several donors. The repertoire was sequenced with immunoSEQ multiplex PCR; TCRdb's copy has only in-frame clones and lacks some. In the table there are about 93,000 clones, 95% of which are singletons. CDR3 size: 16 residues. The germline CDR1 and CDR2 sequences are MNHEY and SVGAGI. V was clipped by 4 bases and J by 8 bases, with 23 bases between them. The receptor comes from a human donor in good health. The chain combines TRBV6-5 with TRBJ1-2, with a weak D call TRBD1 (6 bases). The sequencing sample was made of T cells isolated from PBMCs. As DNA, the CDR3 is TGTGCCAGCAGTTCTACGTTGTCACAGGGATTCTACGGCTACACCTTC. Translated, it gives CASSSTLSQGFYGYTF.